What follows are 21 T cell receptor beta chains derived from one specimen sequenced in a study of Graves' ophthalmopathy and Graves' hyperthyroidism. Using RNA transcripts, the TCR beta CDR3 regions were amplified. Following a first-round RT-PCR that used HTBI primers, a second-round multiplex PCR was carried out. In TCRdb, the multiplex PCR reads were re-called with MiXCR into one record per CDR3 protein. The sample has approximately 1.2 million distinct CDR3 sequences, about 35% seen once. What was sequenced was peripheral blood or thyroid tissue (not recorded which). These TCRs come from an adult man with Graves' hyperthyroidism.

This clonotype came up a few times. This chain uses TRBV7-2 with TRBJ2-7, with 10 bases matching TRBD2. The V gene's germline CDR1 is SGHTA and CDR2 FQGNSA. The length of the CDR3 is 18 residues. J gave up 3 bases and V 4 bases, and 15 bases lay outside the gene matches. CDR3 nucleotide sequence: TGTGCCAGCAGCTATACCGGACTAGCGGAACTCCCTAACTACGAGCAGTACTTC. Translation gives CASSYTGLAELPNYEQYF.

This clonotype appeared a few times. J is TRBJ2-7 and V is TRBV28; 13 nucleotides agree with TRBD2. CDR1 and CDR2 (germline): MDHEN, SYDVKM. V shed 1 base, J shed 5 bases, and the junction held 5 bases outside the gene matches. CDR3 size: 16 residues. DNA of the CDR3: TGTGCCAGCAGTTTATACAGGACTAGCGGGGGTAACGAGCAGTACTTC. It encodes CASSLYRTSGGNEQYF.

This clonotype turned up a few times. J is TRBJ2-7 and V is TRBV10-3; possible D gene TRBD1, 6 bases. Germline V gives CDR1 ENHRY, CDR2 SYGVKD. The CDR3 contains 15 residues. V lost 0 bases to trimming and J lost 3 bases, with 12 bases between them. CDR3 DNA: TGTGCCATCAGTGAGTCGTCAGGGGAACACTACGAGCAGTACTTC. The encoded protein is CAISESSGEHYEQYF.

This clonotype has only one observation. The chain couples TRBV7-2 to TRBJ2-3, with D maybe TRBD1 (6 bases). Deletions cut 5 bases from V and 10 bases from J, with 19 bases between. The germline V gene encodes CDR1 SGHTA and CDR2 FQGNSA. This CDR3 spans 14 amino acids. The CDR3 DNA is TGTGCCAGCAGCCCCCCCGGGACACCTAAATCGCAGTATTTT. Translated, it gives CASSPPGTPKSQYF.

This clonotype was seen ten or more times. The chain joins TRBV20-1 to TRBJ1-2; no clear D. Looked up from germline, CDR1 is DFQATT and CDR2 is SNEGSKA (reference sequence). V gave up 5 bases and J gave up 4 bases, with 14 bases separating them. The CDR3 length is 13 residues. Written as DNA, the CDR3 is TGCAGTGCTGGACCCGACGGAGTCTATGGCTACACCTTC. Amino acids: CSAGPDGVYGYTF.

The chain couples TRBV20-1 to TRBJ2-5; 7 positions agree with TRBD2. The J segment lost 5 bases and the V segment lost 2 bases, leaving 11 bases of the junction unmatched. Looked up from germline, CDR1 is DFQATT and CDR2 is SNEGSKA (reference sequence). The CDR3 consists of 15 residues. CDR3 coding DNA: TGCAGTGCTAGACCCCGCGGGGGTGTCCCCGAGACCCAGTACTTC. This translates into CSARPRGGVPETQYF.

This clonotype was recorded only once. Germline is not matched at one junction end, which may reflect a read error. The genes are TRBV10-2 and TRBJ2-2, with 14 bases lining up with TRBD2. CDR1 and CDR2 from the germline V gene are WSHSY and SAAADI. The CDR3 runs 18 residues. The CDR3 loop reads CASRTRLAGGPGTGELFF. In DNA, the CDR3 is TGTGCCAGCAGGACCCGACTAGCGGGAGGGCCGGGCACCGGGGAGCTGTTTTTT.

V and J are TRBV7-9 and TRBJ1-2, with D tentatively TRBD1 (5 bases). The CDR3 is 15 residues long. Trimming stripped 1 base from V and 8 bases from J, with 17 bases between. The germline gives CDR1 SEHNR, CDR2 FQNEAQ (reference sequence). CDR3 nucleotides: TGTGCCAGCAGCTTAGTTGGTCAGGGATTAACCGGCTACACCTTC. Amino acid sequence: CASSLVGQGLTGYTF.

This clonotype was recorded a few times. The gene calls are TRBV5-1 and TRBJ2-6; 11 bases map to TRBD1. The CDR3 runs 19 residues. Germline assignment: CDR1 SGHRS and CDR2 YFSETQ. J was trimmed by 0 bases and V by 5 bases; bases with no gene match: 10. CDR3 in DNA: TGCGCCAGCAGATTCCGGGACAGGGGGACCGACTCTGGGGCCAACGTCCTGACTTTC. This gives the protein CASRFRDRGTDSGANVLTF.

This clonotype was seen at least ten times. The chain employs TRBV2 and TRBJ2-2; D is undetermined. Trimming pared 4 bases from V and 6 bases from J, leaving 9 bases between. From germline, CDR1 is SNHLY and CDR2 FYNNEI. CDR3 length: 13 residues. The CDR3 is CASSGPSSGELFF. In DNA, the CDR3 is TGTGCCAGCAGTGGGCCTAGTTCCGGGGAGCTGTTTTTT.

This clonotype was counted at least ten times. This sequence joins TRBV12-3 or TRBV12-4 and TRBJ1-6; 9 bases align to TRBD1. V lost 1 base and J lost 14; bases outside the gene matches: 9. The CDR3 has 15 residues. The CDR3 reads CASSLGDREKTALHF. CDR3 in DNA: TGTGCCAGCAGTTTAGGGGACAGGGAAAAGACGGCCCTCCACTTT.

On this clonotype: This may stem from a read error, because a much larger clone lies one nucleotide away. J is TRBJ2-5 and V is TRBV5-6; 9 bases line up with TRBD2. The V segment lost 2 bases and the J segment 5 bases; nucleotides outside the gene matches: 7. CDR1 and CDR2 from the germline V gene are SGHDT and YYEEEE. The CDR3 extends over 15 amino acids. CDR3 in DNA: TGTGCCAGCAGCTTCGGAGCGGGGGGCGTGGAGACCCAGTACTTC. This sequence encodes CASSFGAGGVETQYF. Full variable domain (rest looked up from reference TRBV5-6 and TRBJ2-5): DAGVTQSPTHLIKTRGQQVTLRCSPKSGHDTVSWYQQALGQGPQFIFQYYEEEERQRGNFPDRFSGHQFPNYSSELNVNALLLGDSALYLCASSFGAGGVETQYFGPGTRLLVL.

Comment on this clonotype: Given a much more abundant clone one base away, this may be a read error. V and J are TRBV2 and TRBJ1-4; D not resolved. Trimming left V 9 bases short and J 8 bases short, with 13 bases between. The CDR3 spans 12 residues. Germline V gives CDR1 SNHLY, CDR2 FYNNEI. Here the CDR3 reads CASHIFGEKLFF. Here the CDR3 DNA reads TGTGCCAGTCACATCTTTGGCGAAAAACTGTTTTTT.

This clonotype has ten or more counts. The genes are TRBV20-1 and TRBJ2-5, with TRBD2 matching over 9 bases. V was pared by 0 bases and J by 4 bases, with 12 bases of the junction left unmatched. This CDR3 contains 17 residues. Germline V lookup: CDR1 DFQATT, CDR2 SNEGSKA (reference sequence). The CDR3 sequence: CSARDRASGIGRETQYF. In DNA, the CDR3 is TGCAGTGCTAGAGATCGAGCTAGCGGGATAGGGCGAGAGACCCAGTACTTC.

This chain links TRBV30 with TRBJ2-7; D possibly corresponds to TRBD2 (6 bases). CDR1 GTSNPN and CDR2 SVGIG come from the germline V gene (reference sequence). The V end was cut by 4 bases, the J end by 3 bases, with 10 bases between. The CDR3 totals 12 residues. CDR3 loop: CAWTDGGYEQYF. Here the CDR3 DNA reads TGTGCCTGGACGGACGGGGGCTACGAGCAGTACTTC.

The chain recombines TRBV10-3 with TRBJ2-7, with TRBD1 matching over 10 bases. After removal of 4 bases from V and 5 bases from J, the junction contained 5 bases not matched to a gene. This CDR3 comprises 14 residues. Germline V gene data show CDR1 as ENHRY and CDR2 as SYGVKD. CDR3 in amino acids: CAISGGQGRHEQYF. The CDR3 DNA reads TGTGCCATCAGTGGGGGACAGGGGAGGCACGAGCAGTACTTC.

This clonotype was recorded many times. V gene TRBV7-9 combines with J gene TRBJ1-6, with a weak D call TRBD1 (6 bases). This CDR3 comprises 14 residues. Trimming pared 5 bases from V and 4 bases from J, leaving 9 bases between. From germline, CDR1 is SEHNR and CDR2 FQNEAQ (reference sequence). CDR3 protein: CASSEQGYNSPLHF. The CDR3 DNA sequence: TGTGCCAGCAGCGAACAGGGATATAATTCACCCCTCCACTTT.

The chain uses TRBV20-1 and TRBJ1-3; perhaps TRBD1 as D (5 bases). The CDR3 sequence is 15 residues long. Trimming removed 6 bases from V and 4 bases from J, with 19 bases in between. CDR1 is DFQATT and CDR2 is SNEGSKA in the germline V gene (reference sequence). CDR3 DNA: TGCAGTGCCCCGTCGGGGGTTCTGGGAGGAAACACCATATATTTT. This codes for CSAPSGVLGGNTIYF.

This clonotype was seen repeatedly, ten times or more. V and J are TRBV7-2 and TRBJ1-4; D remains unclear. Trimming removed 8 bases at V and 4 bases at J, with 11 bases between. Germline V lookup: CDR1 SGHTA, CDR2 FQGNSA. The CDR3 is 13 residues long. The CDR3 DNA sequence: TGTGCCAGCGGCGGCCAAGTTAATGAAAAACTGTTTTTT. Amino acids: CASGGQVNEKLFF.

This clonotype was found many times. The chain is built from TRBV6-5 and TRBJ1-1; TRBD1 is a possible D gene (6 bases). Trimming removed 6 bases at V and 0 bases at J, with 14 bases between. Germline V gene data show CDR1 as MNHEY and CDR2 as SVGAGI. This CDR3 is 15 amino acids long. In nucleotides, the CDR3 is TGTGCCAGCAGCCAGTTTGGGGGCATGAACACTGAAGCTTTCTTT. The encoded protein is CASSQFGGMNTEAFF.

This clonotype was observed many times. V usage is TRBV5-5 and J usage is TRBJ2-7; 7 nucleotides agree with TRBD1. V was clipped by 3 bases and J by 3 bases; unmatched bases: 3. The CDR3 is made up of 13 amino acids. Germline CDR1 SGHKS, CDR2 YYEKEE (reference sequence). CDR3 DNA: TGTGCCAGCAGCTGGGGACAGAACTACGAGCAGTACTTC. This translates into CASSWGQNYEQYF.